These T cell receptor beta chains were read from a single sample in a study of blood T cell repertoires in COVID-19. The table came from immunoSEQ multiplex PCR; TCRdb's copy has only in-frame clones and leaves some out. The data contain more than 400,000 clones, around 90% of them singletons. The specimen was PBMCs or T cells enriched from blood (not recorded which). Receptor source: a man between 18 and 29 years old who had recovered from COVID-19. CDR3s include the opening cysteine and the closing phenylalanine or tryptophan. A D gene is named only where the DNA matches it firmly. The size of a clone is reported for some rows only, either as once, few or many, or as a class for expanded clones.

d_gene,abundance,j_gene,len,v_gene,CDR3nt,CDR3aa
TRBD1,-,TRBJ1-5,18,TRBV30,TGTGCCCACACCGGCGGGGACAGGGGCCGCCAAAGGAATCAGCCCCAGCATTTT,CAHTGGDRGRQRNQPQHF
TRBD2,-,TRBJ2-1,15,TRBV7-9,TGTGCCAGCAGCAATTTAGCGGGAGGGGGCAATGAGCAGTTCTTC,CASSNLAGGGNEQFF
-,-,TRBJ2-3,16,TRBV11-1,TGTGCCAGCAGCGTTAGTCCTGGCGGGAGCACAGATACGCAGTATTTT,CASSVSPGGSTDTQYF
-,once,TRBJ1-6,13,TRBV2,TGTGCCAGCAGTGACAGGGTTGGTTCACCCCTCCACTTT,CASSDRVGSPLHF
-,-,TRBJ1-4,16,TRBV3-1/TRBV3-2,TGTGCCAGCAGCCAGTATCAGGATGCAACTAATGAAAAACTGTTTTTT,CASSQYQDATNEKLFF
-,-,TRBJ1-1,14,TRBV2,TGTGCCAGCAGTGTCAGGGGCATGAACACTGAAGCTTTCTTT,CASSVRGMNTEAFF
-,-,TRBJ1-1,13,TRBV30,TGTGCCTGGAGTGTAGGGGTTAACACTGAAGCTTTCTTT,CAWSVGVNTEAFF
-,-,TRBJ1-1,13,TRBV28,TGTGCCAGCGGTCGGGGGATAAACACTGAAGCTTTCTTT,CASGRGINTEAFF
-,-,TRBJ1-1,12,TRBV10-3,TGTGCCATCAGTGAGGCAGGGAATGAAGCTTTCTTT,CAISEAGNEAFF
TRBD1,-,TRBJ2-2,16,TRBV3-1/TRBV3-2,TGTGCCAGCAGCCAGGGACAGGGACGATACACCGGGGAGCTGTTTTTT,CASSQGQGRYTGELFF
-,-,TRBJ2-5,11,TRBV3-1/TRBV3-2,TGTGCCAGCAGCCACGGGGAGACCCAGTACTTC,CASSHGETQYF
-,-,TRBJ1-3,13,TRBV12-3/TRBV12-4,TGTGCCAGCAGTTTGCGTCTGGGAAACACCATATATTTT,CASSLRLGNTIYF
TRBD1,-,TRBJ1-2,15,TRBV2,TGTGCCAGCAGGGCTAACAGGGGGCCCTTCTATGGCTACACCTTC,CASRANRGPFYGYTF
TRBD1,once,TRBJ2-1,11,TRBV12-3/TRBV12-4,TGTGCCAGCAGTTTTAGACAGGGGACGTTCTTC,CASSFRQGTFF
-,-,TRBJ1-4,15,TRBV7-8,TGTGCCAGCAGCGTACGAGGTTTAGCTAATGAAAAACTGTTTTTT,CASSVRGLANEKLFF
-,-,TRBJ2-1,15,TRBV24-1,TGTGCCACCAGTGACCGCAGGGTGTATTACAATGAGCAGTTCTTC,CATSDRRVYYNEQFF
-,-,TRBJ1-5,15,TRBV13,TGTGCCAGCAGCTTAGGGTGGGGGGGCGGTCAGCCCCAGCATTTT,CASSLGWGGGQPQHF
TRBD1,-,TRBJ1-6,16,TRBV9,TGTGCCAGCAGCGTAGGTTCAGGGGGCTATAATTCACCCCTCCACTTT,CASSVGSGGYNSPLHF
TRBD1,-,TRBJ1-6,14,TRBV9,TGTGCCAGCAGCGTCGACAGGGACAATTCACCCCTCCACTTT,CASSVDRDNSPLHF
TRBD2,-,TRBJ2-7,13,TRBV29-1,TGCAGCGTCCAGTCTAGCGGGAGGAACGAGCAGTACTTC,CSVQSSGRNEQYF
-,-,TRBJ1-6,15,TRBV2,TGTGCCAGCAGACCTTCAGGGGCGTACAATTCACCCCTCCACTTT,CASRPSGAYNSPLHF
TRBD2,-,TRBJ2-7,13,TRBV28,TGTGCCAGCAGTTTCGGGGGGTCGGGCGAGCAGTACTTC,CASSFGGSGEQYF
-,-,TRBJ2-5,13,TRBV12-3/TRBV12-4,TGTGCCAGCACCCCGACAGTCTTTGAGACCCAGTACTTC,CASTPTVFETQYF
TRBD1,-,TRBJ1-4,17,TRBV2,TGTGCCAGCAGTAGGACAGGGTCGCTGGGGGCTAATGAAAAACTGTTTTTT,CASSRTGSLGANEKLFF
TRBD2,-,TRBJ2-1,16,TRBV7-9,TGTGCCAGCAGCTTGGTGGGACTAGCGGACTACAATGAGCAGTTCTTC,CASSLVGLADYNEQFF
-,-,TRBJ1-3,15,TRBV5-1,TGCGCCAGCAGCTTAAACAGTCACTCTGGAAACACCATATATTTT,CASSLNSHSGNTIYF
-,-,TRBJ1-2,12,TRBV6-5,TGTGCCAGCAAGAAGGGGGACTATGGCTACACCTTC,CASKKGDYGYTF
-,-,TRBJ1-2,13,TRBV7-8,TGTGCCAGCAGTTTCAGGACACTCTATGGCTACACCTTC,CASSFRTLYGYTF
-,-,TRBJ1-6,17,TRBV4-1,TGCGCCAGCAGCCAAGATAGCGGGGACATCTATAATTCACCCCTCCACTTT,CASSQDSGDIYNSPLHF
-,-,TRBJ2-2,15,TRBV5-4,TGTGCCAGCGGTATAACGGGACTCCTCACCGGGGAGCTGTTTTTT,CASGITGLLTGELFF
-,-,TRBJ1-6,16,TRBV9,TGTGCCAGCAGCACCACGGACAGCTCCTATAATTCACCCCTCCACTTT,CASSTTDSSYNSPLHF
-,-,TRBJ1-2,11,TRBV7-8,TGTGCCAGCAGCCCAGTCCTCGGCTACACCTTC,CASSPVLGYTF